This T cell receptor (beta chain) was sequenced in a study of CD8+CD57+ T cells in acquired aplastic anemia. Points from the study as a whole: Between patients and controls, about 30 CD8+ CDR3 sequences were found in common.

Patients picked for sequencing had shown CD8+CD57+ cell expansion detected by flow cytometry. Severe acquired aplastic anemia affected all patients. Untreated patients provided the blood samples, with no therapy given before sampling. Trimming removed 4 bases from V and 5 bases from J; junction bases left unmatched: 17. The CDR3 has 18 amino acids. The germline V gene encodes CDR1 SEHNR and CDR2 FQNEAQ (reference sequence). This clonotype occurred many times. Its antigen is as yet unknown. The template for TCR beta VDJ and CDR3 sequence profiling was genomic DNA. TCRdb fed the reads into MiXCR, producing one record per CDR3 protein. The sample yields some 140,000 distinct CDR3 sequences, approximately 52% seen once.

Sequencing input: sorted CD4+, CD8+, or CD8+CD57+ T cells (not recorded which) from PBMCs. The TCR was taken from a human donor with aplastic anemia. The rearrangement links TRBV7-9 to TRBJ2-5; 9 bases are a match to TRBD1. The CDR3, as DNA: TGTGCCAGCAGCTGGGACAGGGTTTGGGCCGGAACGGGTGAGACCCAGTACTTC. Translated, it gives CASSWDRVWAGTGETQYF.